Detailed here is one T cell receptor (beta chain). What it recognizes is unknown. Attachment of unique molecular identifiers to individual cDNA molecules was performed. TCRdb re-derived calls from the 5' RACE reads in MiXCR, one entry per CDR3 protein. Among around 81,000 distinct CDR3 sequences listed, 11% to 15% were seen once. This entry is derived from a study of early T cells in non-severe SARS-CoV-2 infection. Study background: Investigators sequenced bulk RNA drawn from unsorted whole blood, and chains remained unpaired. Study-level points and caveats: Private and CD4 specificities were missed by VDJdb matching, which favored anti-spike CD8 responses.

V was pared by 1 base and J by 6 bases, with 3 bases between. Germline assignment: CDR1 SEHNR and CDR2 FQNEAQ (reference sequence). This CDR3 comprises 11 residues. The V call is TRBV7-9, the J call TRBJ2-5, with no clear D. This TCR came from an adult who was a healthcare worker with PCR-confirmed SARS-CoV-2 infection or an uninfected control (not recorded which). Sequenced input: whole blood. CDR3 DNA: TGTGCCAGCAGCTTAGAGCAGACCCAGTACTTC. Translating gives CASSLEQTQYF.